The rows below give T cell receptor beta chains drawn from one sample of a study of Ad26.COV2.S vaccination and SARS-CoV-2 variants. The data were produced by immunoSEQ multiplex PCR, yet TCRdb's version contains in-frame clones alone and is incomplete. The sample carries around 320,000 clones, around four fifths recorded once. Specimen: peripheral blood, collected in a trial of Ad26.COV2.S vaccine versus placebo. The receptors here all came from a person between 18 and 65 years old who received the Ad26.COV2.S COVID-19 vaccine or a placebo. The CDR3 runs from the conserved cysteine through the conserved F or W. D genes are given only for firm matches. A row's size may be missing; if present it is once, few, many or a size class.

v_call	clone_size	j_call	d_call	cdr3_aa	cdr3_nt
TRBV6-4	.	TRBJ2-1	TRBD2	CASSPRAGGPYEQFF	TGTGCCAGCAGCCCTCGAGCGGGGGGGCCTTATGAGCAGTTCTTC
TRBV14	.	TRBJ1-3	.	CASSQGGFGNTIYF	TGTGCCAGCAGCCAAGGGGGCTTTGGAAACACCATATATTTT
TRBV4-1	.	TRBJ1-2	TRBD1	CASSQMGRGREYGYTF	TGCGCCAGCAGCCAGATGGGCAGGGGGCGAGAGTATGGCTACACCTTC
TRBV10-3	.	TRBJ1-3	.	CAITAEGGNTIYF	TGTGCCATCACAGCCGAGGGTGGAAACACCATATATTTT
TRBV11-2	.	TRBJ1-5	.	CASSLAGQGEVQPQHF	TGTGCCAGCAGCTTAGCAGGTCAGGGAGAGGTACAGCCCCAGCATTTT
TRBV10-3	.	TRBJ1-2	.	CAILDSNYGYTF	TGTGCCATTTTGGACAGCAACTATGGCTACACCTTC
TRBV11-3	few	TRBJ2-3	.	CASSFEGTGSTDTQYF	TGTGCCAGCAGCTTCGAAGGAACAGGGAGCACAGATACGCAGTATTTT
TRBV7-3	.	TRBJ2-6	.	CASGSGANVLTF	TGTGCCAGTGGCTCTGGGGCCAACGTCCTGACTTTC
TRBV7-9	.	TRBJ2-5	.	CASSPDQGLWETQYF	TGTGCCAGCAGCCCAGACCAGGGGTTGTGGGAGACCCAGTACTTC
TRBV29-1	.	TRBJ2-5	.	CSVGGGQETQYF	TGCAGCGTTGGTGGGGGACAAGAGACCCAGTACTTC
TRBV7-3	.	TRBJ2-5	.	CASSPTGSWRETQYF	TGTGCCAGCAGCCCTACTGGCTCCTGGAGAGAGACCCAGTACTTC
TRBV3-1/TRBV3-2	.	TRBJ2-4	TRBD1	CASSTPGTVAKNIQYF	TGTGCCAGCAGCACTCCCGGGACAGTAGCCAAAAACATTCAGTACTTC
TRBV6-5	.	TRBJ2-5	TRBD1	CASSYFLQGLGETQYF	TGTGCCAGCAGTTACTTCTTACAGGGGCTCGGGGAGACCCAGTACTTC
TRBV7-7	once	TRBJ2-2	.	CASSPLPLSGFTGELFF	TGTGCCAGCAGCCCCCTACCCCTTTCAGGATTCACCGGGGAGCTGTTTTTT
TRBV5-4	.	TRBJ2-4	.	CASSRPGPQNIQYF	TGTGCCAGCAGCAGACCGGGACCGCAAAACATTCAGTACTTC
TRBV2	.	TRBJ1-4	.	CASSYLQGESLFF	TGTGCCAGCAGCTATCTACAGGGAGAGTCACTGTTTTTT
TRBV7-8	.	TRBJ1-2	TRBD1	CASSRIGQGNYGYTF	TGTGCCAGCAGCAGAATAGGACAGGGGAACTATGGCTACACCTTC
TRBV29-1	.	TRBJ2-3	TRBD1	CSVSGTGVADTQYF	TGCAGCGTAAGTGGGACAGGGGTCGCAGATACGCAGTATTTT
TRBV7-3	.	TRBJ2-3	.	CASSSGVFSTDTQYF	TGTGCCAGCAGCTCGGGGGTGTTTAGCACAGATACGCAGTATTTT
TRBV28	.	TRBJ1-2	TRBD1	CASSFSQGAGYGYTF	TGTGCCAGCAGTTTCTCCCAGGGGGCGGGCTATGGCTACACCTTC
TRBV5-5	.	TRBJ1-5	.	CASSLDSNQPQHF	TGTGCCAGCAGCTTGGACAGCAATCAGCCCCAGCATTTT
TRBV5-1	.	TRBJ2-4	TRBD1	CASSAGTGNLKNIQYF	TGCGCCAGCAGCGCCGGGACAGGGAATTTAAAAAACATTCAGTACTTC
TRBV18	few	TRBJ2-7	.	CASSPSPTLPLIRYEQYF	TGTGCCAGCTCACCCTCACCGACTTTGCCCCTTATCCGTTACGAGCAGTACTTC
TRBV5-8	.	TRBJ2-7	.	CASSLGGAVGYYEQYF	TGTGCCAGCAGCTTGGGGGGCGCCGTGGGGTACTACGAGCAGTACTTC
TRBV14	.	TRBJ1-5	.	CASSQVAAMGQPQHF	TGTGCCAGCAGCCAAGTAGCAGCTATGGGTCAGCCCCAGCATTTT
TRBV3-1/TRBV3-2	.	TRBJ2-1	TRBD2	CASGTAGGPNEQFF	TGTGCCAGCGGTACGGCGGGGGGGCCAAATGAGCAGTTCTTC
TRBV4-1	.	TRBJ2-7	TRBD1	CASSPGTGIYEQYF	TGCGCCAGCAGCCCCGGGACAGGGATATACGAGCAGTACTTC
TRBV19	.	TRBJ2-7	.	CASSIGGGAAYEQYF	TGTGCCAGTAGTATAGGTGGCGGGGCTGCCTACGAGCAGTACTTC
TRBV5-6	few	TRBJ1-1	.	CASSRQTGKITEAFF	TGTGCCAGCAGCCGGCAGACCGGGAAGATCACTGAAGCTTTCTTT
TRBV19	.	TRBJ2-7	TRBD1	CASSIVGTGHEQYF	TGTGCCAGTAGTATAGTTGGGACAGGGCACGAGCAGTACTTC
TRBV19	.	TRBJ1-1	.	CASRRTATEAFF	TGTGCCAGTAGGCGGACAGCCACTGAAGCTTTCTTT
TRBV19	once	TRBJ2-7	.	CASGTGTYEQYF	TGTGCCAGCGGGACGGGAACCTACGAGCAGTACTTC
TRBV10-3	.	TRBJ1-4	.	CAISERGGEDEKLFF	TGTGCCATCAGTGAGAGGGGGGGGGAGGACGAAAAACTGTTTTTT
TRBV19	.	TRBJ1-6	.	CASSKTGGFGGPLHF	TGTGCCAGTAGTAAGACAGGAGGCTTTGGAGGACCCCTCCACTTT
TRBV30	.	TRBJ1-1	.	CAFSLGGLGTEAFF	TGTGCCTTCTCGCTTGGGGGACTAGGGACTGAAGCTTTCTTT
TRBV5-4	.	TRBJ1-2	.	CASSFHSRTYYGYTF	TGTGCCAGCAGCTTTCACAGCCGAACATACTATGGCTACACCTTC
TRBV30	.	TRBJ1-5	.	CAWSVNSNQPQHF	TGTGCCTGGAGTGTAAATAGCAATCAGCCCCAGCATTTT
TRBV9	.	TRBJ2-3	TRBD2	CASSERGGVSSTDTQYF	TGTGCCAGCAGCGAGCGCGGGGGGGTTTCTAGCACAGATACGCAGTATTTT
TRBV6-5	.	TRBJ2-7	.	CASSYEGGYEQYF	TGTGCCAGCAGTTACGAGGGTGGCTACGAGCAGTACTTC
TRBV29-1	once	TRBJ2-1	TRBD2	CSVTLPTSGAYNEQFF	TGCAGCGTTACGCTACCGACTAGCGGGGCCTACAATGAGCAGTTCTTC